The text below deals with one T cell receptor beta chain. Antigen: not known. The data originate from a study of cytotoxic CD8 clonotypes in ibrutinib-treated CLL. Points from the study as a whole: T-cell clonality at baseline went above that of age-matched healthy donors and rose and fell with circulating CD8+ T-cell counts.

V was pared by 5 bases and J by 1 base, with 8 bases between. Per germline, CDR1 SNHLY and CDR2 FYNNEI. The CDR3 covers 13 residues. Produced via immunoSEQ multiplex PCR; TCRdb's table is partial and in-frame only. The sample has about 57,000 clones, 56% seen once. This sequence originates from a human donor with chronic lymphocytic leukemia. J is TRBJ1-1 and V is TRBV2; D is unclear. The sequencing here drew on PBMCs, taken after 24 months of ibrutinib treatment. The CDR3 DNA reads as TGTGCCAGCAGTAGTCAACCGAACACTGAAGCTTTCTTT. It is translated as CASSSQPNTEAFF.